A single sample is the source of the 9 T cell receptor beta chains below, sequenced in a study of T cell repertoires in cytomegalovirus infection. TCRdb re-called the reads through MiXCR, storing one row per CDR3 protein. The table has 200,000 to 300,000 distinct CDR3 sequences, 6% to 8% seen once. The source material was PBMCs. Receptors were obtained from a human donor in good health (CMV status not recorded). Some clones in this sample may be carry-over from other donors' samples.

The rearrangement uses TRBV29-1 and TRBJ2-7; 7 bases are a match to TRBD1. V trimming: 5 bases; J trimming: 2 bases; junction bases outside the gene matches: 6. Looked up from germline, CDR1 is SQVTM and CDR2 is ANQGSEA. The CDR3 has 13 amino acids. The DNA of the CDR3 is TGCAGCGTTAGCCGGGACAGAGCCTACGAGCAGTACTTC. Translation: CSVSRDRAYEQYF.

This clonotype was seen many times. The chain links TRBV19 to TRBJ1-5; D is unclear. Trimming removed 2 bases from V and 0 bases from J, with 5 bases in between. From germline, CDR1 is LNHDA and CDR2 SQIVND (reference sequence). The CDR3 is 14 residues long. CDR3 protein: CASSISNSNQPQHF. The CDR3 DNA reads as TGTGCCAGTAGTATATCGAATAGCAATCAGCCCCAGCATTTT.

This chain connects TRBV20-1 to TRBJ2-3; no firm D call. Trimming took off 4 bases at V and 3 bases at J, with 11 bases between the two ends. The CDR3 sequence is 13 residues long. Per germline, CDR1 DFQATT and CDR2 SNEGSKA (reference sequence). CDR3 nucleotides: TGCAGTGCTATCGGCCAAAGTACAGATACGCAGTATTTT. Protein sequence: CSAIGQSTDTQYF.

This clonotype came up many times. The genes are TRBV7-2 and TRBJ1-1; TRBD1 is a possible D gene (5 bases). V gave up 4 bases and J gave up 2 bases, with 11 bases separating them. This CDR3 has 14 residues. Germline V gives CDR1 SGHTA, CDR2 FQGNSA. This CDR3 is CASSSNRFNTEAFF. The DNA of the CDR3 is TGTGCCAGCAGCTCCAACAGGTTTAACACTGAAGCTTTCTTT. The whole variable domain, remainder taken from reference TRBV7-2 and TRBJ1-1, is GAGVSQSPSNKVTEKGKDVELRCDPISGHTALYWYRQSLGQGLEFLIYFQGNSAPDKSGLPSDRFSAERTGGSVSTLTIQRTQQEDSAVYLCASSSNRFNTEAFFGQGTRLTVV.

This clonotype appeared many times. In nucleotides, the CDR3 is TGTGCCAGCAGTACCCCCGAATACGAGCAGTACTTC. Its protein is CASSTPEYEQYF. This chain connects TRBV28 to TRBJ2-7, with D unresolved. V was cut by 5 bases and J by 4 bases, with 9 bases left in between. Germline V gene sequence: CDR1 MDHEN, CDR2 SYDVKM. The CDR3 contains 12 residues. Full variable domain (remainder filled in from reference TRBV28 and TRBJ2-7): DVKVTQSSRYLVKRTGEKVFLECVQDMDHENMFWYRQDPGLGLRLIYFSYDVKMKEKGDIPEGYSVSREKKERFSLILESASTNQTSMYLCASSTPEYEQYFGPGTRLTVT.

This clonotype was seen repeatedly, ten times or more. The chain joins TRBV4-2 to TRBJ2-2, with TRBD1 as a possible D gene (6 bases). V lost 1 base and J lost 3, with 15 bases in between. Per germline, CDR1 LGHNA and CDR2 YNFKEQ. The length of the CDR3 is 17 residues. The CDR3 nucleotides read TGTGCCAGCAGCCAAGCCGGGTCCGCAGGGGACACCGGGGAGCTGTTTTTT. Protein product: CASSQAGSAGDTGELFF.

This clonotype was recorded at least ten times. The chain couples TRBV7-9 to TRBJ2-1; 8 nucleotides match TRBD1. Germline lookup yields CDR1 SEHNR and CDR2 FQNEAQ (reference sequence). The trim removed 5 bases at V and 6 bases at J, leaving 6 bases unmatched. This CDR3 has 14 residues. For the CDR3, the DNA is TGTGCCAGCAGCACCCGGACAGGGCCCAATGAGCAGTTCTTC. It encodes CASSTRTGPNEQFF.

This clonotype was seen ten or more times. V and J are TRBV9 and TRBJ1-1; D is unresolved. The ends were cut back, 0 bases at V and 4 bases at J, with 4 bases in the middle. Per germline, CDR1 SGDLS and CDR2 YYNGEE. The CDR3 runs to 12 residues. CDR3 sequence reads: CASSVGTTEAFF. The DNA for the CDR3 is TGTGCCAGCAGCGTAGGGACCACTGAAGCTTTCTTT.

The chain uses TRBV7-2 and TRBJ1-2; no firm D call. The CDR3 contains 12 residues. Trimming stripped 3 bases from V and 4 bases from J, with 6 bases between. The germline gives CDR1 SGHTA, CDR2 FQGNSA. This chain's CDR3 is CASSFYSYGYTF. CDR3 nucleotides: TGTGCCAGCAGCTTCTACAGCTATGGCTACACCTTC.